The rows below give T cell receptor beta chains drawn from one sample of a study of Graves' ophthalmopathy and Graves' hyperthyroidism. Via MiXCR, TCRdb re-called the multiplex PCR reads, giving one row per CDR3 protein. Of around 1,200,000 distinct CDR3 sequences listed, less than 45% are singletons. The sequenced sample consisted of peripheral blood or thyroid tissue (not recorded which). The receptors come from an adult man with Graves' hyperthyroidism. The CDR3 runs from the conserved cysteine through the conserved F or W. The order of the fields is J gene, clone size, D gene, V gene, CDR3 protein, CDR3 DNA. The D gene is left open where the match is weak. Only some rows state a clone size, as once, few, many or a class for expanded clones.

>TRBJ1-2|-|-|TRBV6-5
CASSEAPGPAYGYTF
TGTGCCAGCAGTGAAGCGCCGGGACCTGCCTATGGCTACACCTTC
>TRBJ2-7|-|TRBD2|TRBV20-1
CSARAGTSGYEQYF
TGCAGTGCTAGAGCCGGGACTAGCGGATACGAGCAGTACTTC
>TRBJ1-2|-|-|TRBV9
CANRQGTYGYTF
TGTGCCAACCGCCAGGGGACCTATGGCTACACCTTC
>TRBJ2-7|few|TRBD2|TRBV5-1
CASSSRDYHSYEQYF
TGCGCCAGCAGCTCTCGGGACTATCATTCCTACGAGCAGTACTTC
>TRBJ1-1|once|-|TRBV29-1
CSVEDRGRGAFF
TGCAGCGTTGAAGATCGGGGCAGGGGAGCTTTCTTT
>TRBJ2-5|few|-|TRBV20-1
CSARVQGGETQYF
TGCAGTGCTAGAGTACAGGGTGGAGAGACCCAGTACTTC
>TRBJ2-5|-|-|TRBV12-3/TRBV12-4
CASSFWFYQETQYF
TGTGCCAGCAGTTTTTGGTTCTACCAAGAGACCCAGTACTTC
>TRBJ2-5|-|TRBD2|TRBV7-9
CASSDSGGGQETQYF
TGTGCCAGCAGCGACAGCGGGGGGGGTCAAGAGACCCAGTACTTC
>TRBJ1-1|-|-|TRBV7-2
CASSLDLGRSEAFF
TGTGCCAGCAGCTTAGATTTGGGCCGCTCTGAAGCTTTCTTT
>TRBJ1-5|many|-|TRBV7-8
CASSSDRINGPNQPQHF
TGTGCCAGCAGCTCAGACCGAATAAACGGCCCAAATCAGCCCCAGCATTTT
>TRBJ2-7|many|TRBD2|TRBV7-8
CASSYAAGAYEQYF
TGTGCCAGCAGCTACGCAGCGGGAGCCTACGAGCAGTACTTC
>TRBJ2-6|-|-|TRBV5-5
CASRGEGGANVLTF
TGTGCCAGCAGGGGGGAAGGTGGGGCCAACGTCCTGACTTTC
>TRBJ2-5|-|-|TRBV24-1
CARGQGTRETQYF
TGTGCTAGAGGGCAGGGGACCCGGGAGACCCAGTACTTC
>TRBJ2-7|few|-|TRBV9
CASSVGKGSGRSSYEQYF
TGTGCCAGCAGCGTAGGAAAGGGGAGCGGTAGGAGCTCCTACGAGCAGTACTTC
>TRBJ2-2|many|-|TRBV7-2
CASSFIDHNTGELFF
TGTGCCAGCAGCTTCATCGACCACAACACCGGGGAGCTGTTTTTT
>TRBJ2-5|-|-|TRBV6-5
CASSYQPGQETQYF
TGTGCCAGCAGTTACCAGCCAGGTCAAGAGACCCAGTACTTC
>TRBJ2-7|-|TRBD2|TRBV5-1
CASSYGLAGPYEQYF
TGCGCCAGCAGCTACGGACTAGCGGGACCCTACGAGCAGTACTTC
>TRBJ2-5|few|-|TRBV5-6
CASRMRQVLIGTQYF
TGTGCCAGCAGAATGCGACAGGTGCTCATCGGGACCCAGTACTTC
>TRBJ1-2|-|TRBD1|TRBV20-1
CSARTGGRGYTF
TGCAGTGCTAGGACAGGGGGCCGGGGCTACACCTTC
>TRBJ1-2|once|TRBD1|TRBV10-2
CASTKGTGVYGYTF
TGCGCCAGCACCAAGGGGACAGGGGTCTATGGCTACACCTTC
>TRBJ1-1|few|TRBD1|TRBV28
CASSPLPGQADTEAFF
TGTGCCAGCAGTCCCCTGCCGGGACAGGCGGACACTGAAGCTTTCTTT
>TRBJ2-5|many|-|TRBV29-1
CSVERGAGQIQETQYF
TGCAGCGTTGAAAGGGGGGCCGGACAAATTCAAGAGACCCAGTACTTC
>TRBJ2-7|-|TRBD1|TRBV5-1
CASILPGQGASYEQYF
TGTGCCAGCATCTTACCGGGACAGGGGGCAAGTTACGAGCAGTACTTC